The clone carrying this TCR beta chain was recorded many times. This CDR3 spans 14 amino acids. The germline gives CDR1 MDHEN, CDR2 SYDVKM. Losses at the gene ends were 10 bases for V and 5 bases for J; bases not matched to a gene: 13. The data were taken from a study of T cells in Graves' hyperthyroidism and ophthalmopathy. From RNA transcripts, TCR beta CDR3 regions were amplified. The HTBI primer set drove a first-round RT-PCR of the TCR CDR3. Via MiXCR, TCRdb re-called the multiplex PCR reads, giving one row per CDR3 protein. Of roughly 290,000 distinct CDR3 sequences listed, roughly an eighth are singletons.

This sequence was found in a woman aged 40 to 50 with Graves' hyperthyroidism. The sample was blood. V gene TRBV28 combines with J gene TRBJ1-1; 7 bases align to TRBD1. Written as DNA, the CDR3 is TGTGCCACCGTCCCCCGAGACAGGGTAACTGAAGCTTTCTTT. Encoded protein: CATVPRDRVTEAFF.